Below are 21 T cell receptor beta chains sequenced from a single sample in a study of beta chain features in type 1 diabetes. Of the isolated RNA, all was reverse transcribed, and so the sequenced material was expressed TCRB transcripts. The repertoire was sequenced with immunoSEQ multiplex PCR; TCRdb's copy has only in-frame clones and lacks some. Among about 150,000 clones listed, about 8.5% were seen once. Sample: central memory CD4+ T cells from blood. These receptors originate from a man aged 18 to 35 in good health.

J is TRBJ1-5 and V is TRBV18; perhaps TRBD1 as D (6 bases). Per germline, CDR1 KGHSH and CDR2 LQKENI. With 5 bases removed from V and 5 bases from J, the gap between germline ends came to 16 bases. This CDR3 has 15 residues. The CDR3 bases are TGTGCCAGCTCAGCCGGGACATCCCGTTATCAGCCCCAGCATTTT. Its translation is CASSAGTSRYQPQHF.

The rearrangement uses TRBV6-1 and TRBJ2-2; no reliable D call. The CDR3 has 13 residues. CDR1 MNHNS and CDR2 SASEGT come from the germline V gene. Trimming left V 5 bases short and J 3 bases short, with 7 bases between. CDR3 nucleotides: TGTGCCAGCAGTATAGCCCACACCGGGGAGCTGTTTTTT. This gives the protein CASSIAHTGELFF.

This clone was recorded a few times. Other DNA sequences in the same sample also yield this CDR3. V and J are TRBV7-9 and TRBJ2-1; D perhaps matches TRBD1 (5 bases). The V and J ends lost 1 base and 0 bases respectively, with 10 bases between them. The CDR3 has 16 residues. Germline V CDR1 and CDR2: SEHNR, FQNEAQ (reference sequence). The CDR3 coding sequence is TGTGCCAGCAGCTTAGGGGGCGGCCGCTCCTACAATGAGCAGTTCTTC. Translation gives CASSLGGGRSYNEQFF.

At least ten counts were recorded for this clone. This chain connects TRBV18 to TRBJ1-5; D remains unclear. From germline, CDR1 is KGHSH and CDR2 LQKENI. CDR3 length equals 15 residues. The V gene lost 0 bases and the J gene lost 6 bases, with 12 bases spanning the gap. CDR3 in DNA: TGTGCCAGCTCACCACCCCTCGGCGAGGGTCAGCCCCAGCATTTT. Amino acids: CASSPPLGEGQPQHF.

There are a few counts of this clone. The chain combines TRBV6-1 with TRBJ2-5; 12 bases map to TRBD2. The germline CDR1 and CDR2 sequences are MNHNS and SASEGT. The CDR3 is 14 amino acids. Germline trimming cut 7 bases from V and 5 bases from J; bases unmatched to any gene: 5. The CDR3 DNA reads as TGTGCCAGCAAACTAGCGGGAGGCTCGGAGACCCAGTACTTC. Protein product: CASKLAGGSETQYF.

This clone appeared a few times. CDR3 coding DNA: TGTGCCACCAGCAGAGATCGGGGTCCCGCAGATACGCAGTATTTT. This codes for CATSRDRGPADTQYF. The chain carries TRBV15 and TRBJ2-3, with D perhaps matching TRBD2 (5 bases). CDR1 is LNHNV and CDR2 is YYDKDF in the germline V gene (reference sequence). The CDR3 totals 15 residues. With 0 bases removed from V and 4 bases from J, the gap between germline ends came to 11 bases. Using reference TRBV15 and TRBJ2-3 for the parts outside the CDR3, the full variable domain is DAMVIQNPRYQVTQFGKPVTLSCSQTLNHNVMYWYQQKSSQAPKLLFHYYDKDFNNEADTPDNFQSRRPNTSFCFLDIRSPGLGDTAMYLCATSRDRGPADTQYFGPGTRLTVL.

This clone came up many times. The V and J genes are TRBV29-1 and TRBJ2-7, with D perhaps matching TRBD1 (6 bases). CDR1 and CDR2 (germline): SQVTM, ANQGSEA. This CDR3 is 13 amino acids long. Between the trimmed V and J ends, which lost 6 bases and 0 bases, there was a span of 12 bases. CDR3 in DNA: TGCAGCGTCACAGGGTACTACTCCTACGAGCAGTACTTC. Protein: CSVTGYYSYEQYF.

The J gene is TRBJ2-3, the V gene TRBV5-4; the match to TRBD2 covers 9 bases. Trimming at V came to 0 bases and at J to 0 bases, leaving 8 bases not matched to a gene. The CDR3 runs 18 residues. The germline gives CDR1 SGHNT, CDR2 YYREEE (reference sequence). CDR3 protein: CASSLGLAGTPSTDTQYF. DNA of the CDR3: TGTGCCAGCAGCTTGGGGCTAGCGGGGACCCCGAGCACAGATACGCAGTATTTT.

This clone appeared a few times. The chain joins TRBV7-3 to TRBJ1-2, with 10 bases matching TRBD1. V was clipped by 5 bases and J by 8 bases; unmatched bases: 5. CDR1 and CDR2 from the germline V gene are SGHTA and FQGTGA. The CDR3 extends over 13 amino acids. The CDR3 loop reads CASSRDRGVGYTF. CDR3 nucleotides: TGTGCCAGCAGCCGGGACAGGGGTGTGGGCTACACCTTC.

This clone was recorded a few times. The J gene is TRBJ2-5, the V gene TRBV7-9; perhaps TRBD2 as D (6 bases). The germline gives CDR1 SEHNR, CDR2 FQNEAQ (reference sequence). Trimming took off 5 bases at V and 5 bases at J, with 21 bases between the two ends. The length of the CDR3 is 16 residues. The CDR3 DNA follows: TGTGCCAGCAGCCCGAACAAGGCGGGAAGGTTGGAGACCCAGTACTTC. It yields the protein CASSPNKAGRLETQYF.

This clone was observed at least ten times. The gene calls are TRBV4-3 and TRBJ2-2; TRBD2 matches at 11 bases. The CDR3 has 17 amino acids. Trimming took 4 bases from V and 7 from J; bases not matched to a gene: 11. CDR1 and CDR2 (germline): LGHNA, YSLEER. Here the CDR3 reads CASSLAIAGGSNGELFF. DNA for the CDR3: TGCGCCAGCAGCCTCGCGATAGCGGGAGGGTCGAACGGGGAGCTGTTTTTT.

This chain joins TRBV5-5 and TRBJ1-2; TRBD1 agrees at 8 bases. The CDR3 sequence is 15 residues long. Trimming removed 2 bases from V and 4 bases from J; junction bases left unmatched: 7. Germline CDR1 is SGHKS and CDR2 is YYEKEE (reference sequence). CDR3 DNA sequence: TGTGCCAGCAGCTTAGGACAGGGAGGGGGCTATGGCTACACCTTC. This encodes CASSLGQGGGYGYTF.

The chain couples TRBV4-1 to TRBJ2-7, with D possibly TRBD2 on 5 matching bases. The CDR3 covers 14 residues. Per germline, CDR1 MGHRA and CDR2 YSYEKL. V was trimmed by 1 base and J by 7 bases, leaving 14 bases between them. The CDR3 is CASSQVLALREQYF. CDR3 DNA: TGCGCCAGCAGCCAAGTTCTAGCCCTGAGGGAGCAGTACTTC.

CDR3 in amino acids: CASSQGAEGPQHF. The CDR3 DNA reads TGCGCCAGCAGCCAGGGGGCAGAGGGGCCCCAGCATTTT. This rearrangement joins TRBV4-1 to TRBJ1-5, with D possibly TRBD1 on 6 matching bases. The germline gives CDR1 MGHRA, CDR2 YSYEKL. The CDR3 totals 13 residues. Trimming stripped 3 bases from V and 9 bases from J, with 12 bases between.

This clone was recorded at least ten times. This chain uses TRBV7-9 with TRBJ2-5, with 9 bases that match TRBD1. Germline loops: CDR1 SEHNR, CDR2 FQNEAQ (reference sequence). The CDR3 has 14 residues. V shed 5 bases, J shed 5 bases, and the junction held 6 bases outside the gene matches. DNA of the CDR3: TGTGCCAGCAGCCGCGGAACAGGGGGCGAGACCCAGTACTTC. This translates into CASSRGTGGETQYF.

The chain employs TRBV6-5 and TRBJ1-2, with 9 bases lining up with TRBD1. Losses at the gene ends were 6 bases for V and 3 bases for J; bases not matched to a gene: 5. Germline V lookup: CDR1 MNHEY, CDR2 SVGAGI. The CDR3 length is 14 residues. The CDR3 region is CASRPGTGYYGYTF. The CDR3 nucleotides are TGTGCCAGCAGACCCGGGACAGGGTACTATGGCTACACCTTC.

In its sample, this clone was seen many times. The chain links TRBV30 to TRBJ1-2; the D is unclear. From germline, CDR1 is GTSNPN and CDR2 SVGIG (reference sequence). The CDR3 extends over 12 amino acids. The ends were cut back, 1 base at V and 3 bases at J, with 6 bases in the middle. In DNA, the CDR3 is TGTGCCTGGAGTGACAGAGACTATGGCTACACCTTC. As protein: CAWSDRDYGYTF.

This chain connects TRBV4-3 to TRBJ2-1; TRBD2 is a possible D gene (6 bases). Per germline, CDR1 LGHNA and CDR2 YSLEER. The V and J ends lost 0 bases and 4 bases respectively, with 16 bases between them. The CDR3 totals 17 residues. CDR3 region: CASSQERPSGLYNEQFF. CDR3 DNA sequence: TGCGCCAGCAGCCAAGAACGTCCCAGCGGGCTATACAATGAGCAGTTCTTC.

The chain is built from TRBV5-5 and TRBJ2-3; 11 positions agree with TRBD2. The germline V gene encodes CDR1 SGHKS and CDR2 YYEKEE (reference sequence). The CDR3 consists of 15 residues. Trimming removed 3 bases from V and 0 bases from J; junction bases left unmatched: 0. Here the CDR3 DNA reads TGTGCCAGCAGCTCTAGCGGGAGGAGCACAGATACGCAGTATTTT. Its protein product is CASSSSGRSTDTQYF.

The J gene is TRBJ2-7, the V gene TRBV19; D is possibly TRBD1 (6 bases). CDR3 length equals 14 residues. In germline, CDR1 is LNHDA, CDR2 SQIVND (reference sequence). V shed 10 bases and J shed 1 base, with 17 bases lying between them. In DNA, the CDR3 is TGTGCCACCAGCCCCAGGACAGCTTCCTACGAGCAGTACTTC. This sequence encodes CATSPRTASYEQYF.

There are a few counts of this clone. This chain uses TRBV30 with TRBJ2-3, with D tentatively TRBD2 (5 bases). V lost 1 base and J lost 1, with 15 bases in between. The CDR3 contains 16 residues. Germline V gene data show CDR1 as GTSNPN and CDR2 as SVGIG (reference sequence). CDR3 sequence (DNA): TGTGCCTGGAGTGCAAGTAGCGTAAGTGGCACAGATACGCAGTATTTT. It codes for CAWSASSVSGTDTQYF.